This T cell receptor beta chain was captured by sequencing in a study of T cell responses to AZD1222 COVID-19 vaccine. This table comes from immunoSEQ multiplex PCR, and its TCRdb copy is limited to in-frame clones, with some not included. The sample carries 90,000 to 140,000 clones, 88% recorded once. CDR3 length equals 11 residues. Germline V gives CDR1 SNHLY, CDR2 FYNNEI. Trimming cost V 7 bases and J 2 bases, with 6 bases left between them. Sequencing used peripheral blood, obtained on day 0 of AZD1222 vaccination. V gene TRBV2 combines with J gene TRBJ2-7, with D unclear. The clonotype was recovered from an adult in good health. The CDR3 loop reads CASNQAYEQYF. The CDR3 bases are TGTGCCAGCAATCAGGCCTACGAGCAGTACTTC.